The clone carrying this T cell receptor (beta chain) has more than one count but fewer than ten. The entry originates in a study of cytomegalovirus exposure and HLA in healthy donors. In the study overall: For the approximately 400 genotyped donors, roughly 80% fell within the Caucasian-associated ancestry cluster.

Germline V gene data show CDR1 as MNHEY and CDR2 as SVGAGI. The junction had 7 bases not matched to a gene; V was cut back by 0 bases and J by 5 bases. This CDR3 comprises 16 residues. Primers included in the PCR were 60 Vbeta and 13 Jbeta primers. Clones were sequenced by immunoSEQ multiplex PCR, and TCRdb holds only the in-frame ones, with some missing. This sample yields 20,000 to 30,000 clones, of which roughly three quarters are seen a single time; 4% to 5% belongs to the top ten. Sequenced: PBMCs. The receptor was isolated from a male donor in good health and CMV-seronegative. This chain joins TRBV6-5 and TRBJ2-7, with 10 positions matching TRBD2. CDR3 nucleotides: TGTGCCAGCAGTTACTCGGCGGGAGCGGGGGGGAACGAGCAGTACTTC. Its protein is CASSYSAGAGGNEQYF.